The rows below give T cell receptor beta chains drawn from one sample of a study of blood T cell repertoires in COVID-19. The data were produced by immunoSEQ multiplex PCR, yet TCRdb's version contains in-frame clones alone and is incomplete. Here the sample spans 95,000 to 150,000 clones, 82% being singletons. The sample consisted of peripheral blood. All receptors derive from an older woman with acute or convalescent COVID-19. CDR3s include the opening cysteine and the closing phenylalanine or tryptophan. D genes are given only for firm matches. The size entry is marked missing in some rows and otherwise reads once, few, many or a size class.

v_gene: TRBV5-6
j_gene: TRBJ2-2
abundance: once
d_gene: -
CDR3nt: TGTGCCAGCAGCTTGGTTCTGAACACCGCGAACACCGGGGAGCTGTTTTTT
CDR3aa: CASSLVLNTANTGELFF

v_gene: TRBV6-5
j_gene: TRBJ1-2
abundance: -
d_gene: -
CDR3nt: TGTGCCAGCAGTTTAACACAGGCCGCTAAATGGGGCTACACCTTC
CDR3aa: CASSLTQAAKWGYTF

v_gene: TRBV27
j_gene: TRBJ1-2
abundance: once
d_gene: TRBD1
CDR3nt: TGTGCCAGCAGTTTATCCCCCGGGACAGGGACTGGCTACACCTTC
CDR3aa: CASSLSPGTGTGYTF

v_gene: TRBV10-3
j_gene: TRBJ1-2
abundance: -
d_gene: -
CDR3nt: TGTGCCATCAAGGGTACAGGGAGGGACTATGGCTACACCTTC
CDR3aa: CAIKGTGRDYGYTF

v_gene: TRBV11-3
j_gene: TRBJ2-2
abundance: -
d_gene: TRBD1
CDR3nt: TGTGCCAGCAGCTTAGATCTATGGGACAGGGTAAACACCGGGGAGCTGTTTTTT
CDR3aa: CASSLDLWDRVNTGELFF

v_gene: TRBV15
j_gene: TRBJ1-5
abundance: -
d_gene: -
CDR3nt: TGTGCCACCAGCAGGGGGCGAGATAGCAATCAGCCCCAGCATTTT
CDR3aa: CATSRGRDSNQPQHF

v_gene: TRBV7-2
j_gene: TRBJ1-1
abundance: -
d_gene: TRBD1
CDR3nt: TGTGCCAGCTTCGACAGGGGAAAGGGCACTGAAGCTTTCTTT
CDR3aa: CASFDRGKGTEAFF

v_gene: TRBV5-1
j_gene: TRBJ1-2
abundance: -
d_gene: -
CDR3nt: TGCGCCAGCAGCTTGGGGGCAGGGATGAACTATGGCTACACCTTC
CDR3aa: CASSLGAGMNYGYTF

v_gene: TRBV6-2/TRBV6-3
j_gene: TRBJ1-6
abundance: -
d_gene: TRBD1
CDR3nt: TGTGCCAGCAGTCCCCAGGGGGCAAGTTCACCCCTCCACTTT
CDR3aa: CASSPQGASSPLHF

v_gene: TRBV4-3
j_gene: TRBJ2-2
abundance: -
d_gene: -
CDR3nt: TGCGCCAGCAGCCAAGGAGCGGCGAACACCGGGGAGCTGTTTTTT
CDR3aa: CASSQGAANTGELFF

v_gene: TRBV29-1
j_gene: TRBJ2-1
abundance: -
d_gene: -
CDR3nt: TGCAGCGTTGTTCCGGTATCCTACAATGAGCAGTTCTTC
CDR3aa: CSVVPVSYNEQFF

v_gene: TRBV7-7
j_gene: TRBJ2-3
abundance: few
d_gene: -
CDR3nt: TGTGCCAGCAGCCCCCTACTCCCAGATACGCAGTATTTT
CDR3aa: CASSPLLPDTQYF

v_gene: TRBV3-1/TRBV3-2
j_gene: TRBJ2-2
abundance: -
d_gene: -
CDR3nt: TGTGCCAGCACCTTTACGCGGGGCACCTCCACCGGGGAGCTGTTTTTT
CDR3aa: CASTFTRGTSTGELFF

v_gene: TRBV19
j_gene: TRBJ1-2
abundance: -
d_gene: -
CDR3nt: TGTGCCAGCAGAGAGGGGGGGGAGTCGGGTTATGGCTACACCTTC
CDR3aa: CASREGGESGYGYTF

v_gene: TRBV5-4
j_gene: TRBJ1-6
abundance: -
d_gene: TRBD1
CDR3nt: TGTGCCAGCCGTATGACAGGGACTTCACCCCTCCACTTT
CDR3aa: CASRMTGTSPLHF

v_gene: TRBV7-2
j_gene: TRBJ2-5
abundance: -
d_gene: TRBD1
CDR3nt: TGTGCCAGCAGCTTAGTCGACAGGGGGCAAGGAGAGACCCAGTACTTC
CDR3aa: CASSLVDRGQGETQYF